Presented here are 32 T cell receptor beta chains from one specimen sequenced in a study of blood T cell repertoires in COVID-19 (TCRdb year 2020). To prepare the library, the immunoSEQ multiplex PCR assay was applied. TCRdb stores this immuneACCESS table with in-frame sequences only. Part of the clones is absent; in the studies checked, under half of the shortfall reflects unresolved V genes, and no reason is known for the rest. Counted in this sample were roughly 170,000 clones; about 83% of them appeared once. Of the sample, roughly 4% falls within the top ten clones. Sample: PBMCs or T cells enriched from blood (not recorded which). These receptors were obtained from a woman between 50 and 59 years old in a cohort exposed to, infected with or recovered from COVID-19 (not recorded which).

The CDR3 nucleotides are TGTGCCAGCAGCTCTTCCAACAGCTCCTACAATGAGCAGTTCTTC. It specifies CASSSSNSSYNEQFF. V gene TRBV7-9 combines with J gene TRBJ2-1; D uncertain. The germline V gene encodes CDR1 SEHNR and CDR2 FQNEAQ (reference sequence). Trimming left V 4 bases short and J 0 bases short, with 10 bases between. The CDR3 sequence is 15 residues long.

V usage is TRBV5-1 and J usage is TRBJ2-2; the D gene is possibly TRBD1 (6 bases). The V end lost 4 bases, the J end lost 6 bases, and 10 bases lay between the germline ends. Germline V gives CDR1 SGHRS, CDR2 YFSETQ. The CDR3 has 13 amino acids. As DNA, the CDR3 is TGCGCCAGCAGCCAACAGGGAGCCGGGGAGCTGTTTTTT. Amino acids: CASSQQGAGELFF.

The rearrangement joins TRBV3-1 (or the pseudogene TRBV3-2) to TRBJ2-3, with D maybe TRBD2 (7 bases). This CDR3 spans 16 amino acids. Germline CDR1 and CDR2: LGHDT and YNNKEL (reference sequence). V was pared by 10 bases and J by 1 base, with 21 bases between. The CDR3 bases are TGTGCCACCACGGGGGGCGTCACCTTTCGCACAGATACGCAGTATTTT. Amino acids: CATTGGVTFRTDTQYF.

This chain uses TRBV3-1 (or the pseudogene TRBV3-2) with TRBJ1-2; a weak D match, TRBD1 (5 bases). The germline V gene has CDR1 LGHDT and CDR2 YNNKEL (reference sequence). Trimming pared 0 bases from V and 8 bases from J, leaving 10 bases between. CDR3 size: 13 residues. CDR3 nucleotides: TGTGCCAGCAGCCAAGATCGGAAGGGGGGCTACACCTTC. Its protein is CASSQDRKGGYTF.

V is TRBV7-2 and J is TRBJ2-7; 8 nucleotides align to TRBD1. The germline V gene encodes CDR1 SGHTA and CDR2 FQGNSA. Losses at the gene ends were 5 bases for V and 5 bases for J; bases not matched to a gene: 14. The CDR3 runs 16 residues. CDR3 nucleotides: TGTGCCAGCAGCCCGGATTCAGGGGGCGCAGGCCACGAGCAGTACTTC. Translated, it gives CASSPDSGGAGHEQYF. The variable domain in full, completed from reference TRBV7-2 and TRBJ2-7, reads GAGVSQSPSNKVTEKGKDVELRCDPISGHTALYWYRQSLGQGLEFLIYFQGNSAPDKSGLPSDRFSAERTGGSVSTLTIQRTQQEDSAVYLCASSPDSGGAGHEQYFGPGTRLTVT.

The J gene is TRBJ2-1, the V gene TRBV14, with 7 bases lining up with TRBD2. Germline V gene sequence: CDR1 SGHDN, CDR2 FVKESK. Trimming took 0 bases from V and 2 from J; bases not matched to a gene: 4. This CDR3 contains 16 residues. The CDR3 DNA follows: TGTGCCAGCAGCCAAGAGGGCCTAGCGGCCTACAATGAGCAGTTCTTC. Amino acids: CASSQEGLAAYNEQFF.

The rearrangement links TRBV20-1 to TRBJ2-1, with TRBD2 matching over 10 bases. Per germline, CDR1 DFQATT and CDR2 SNEGSKA (reference sequence). The CDR3 runs to 15 residues. J was trimmed by 8 bases and V by 3 bases; bases with no gene match: 10. In DNA, the CDR3 is TGCAGTGCTAGTATTGTAGTGCTAGCGGGAGATGAGCAGTTCTTC. Translated, it gives CSASIVVLAGDEQFF.

The CDR3 is CASTLQGSSEKLFF. The DNA of the CDR3 is TGTGCCAGCACGCTCCAGGGGTCAAGTGAAAAACTGTTTTTT. V gene TRBV5-4 combines with J gene TRBJ1-4, with D tentatively TRBD1 (6 bases). The length of the CDR3 is 14 residues. The V end was cut by 6 bases, the J end by 7 bases, with 16 bases between. Per germline, CDR1 SGHNT and CDR2 YYREEE (reference sequence).

The genes are TRBV29-1 and TRBJ1-1, with D possibly being TRBD1 (5 bases). From germline, CDR1 is SQVTM and CDR2 ANQGSEA. The V end lost 1 base, the J end lost 4 bases, and 22 bases lay between the germline ends. The CDR3 spans 17 residues. CDR3 sequence: CSVEGPKGRIVGTEAFF. The CDR3 region has the DNA TGCAGCGTTGAAGGGCCAAAGGGGCGGATTGTCGGCACTGAAGCTTTCTTT.

The sample holds one count of this clone. This sequence joins TRBV7-9 and TRBJ1-5; the D gene is possibly TRBD1 (5 bases). The length of the CDR3 is 15 residues. V lost 5 bases and J lost 4, with 15 bases in between. The germline V gene has CDR1 SEHNR and CDR2 FQNEAQ (reference sequence). CDR3 region: CASSLDGGFNQPQHF. DNA for the CDR3: TGTGCCAGCAGCCTCGATGGGGGGTTTAATCAGCCCCAGCATTTT.

The genes are TRBV18 and TRBJ2-7; D may be TRBD2 (5 bases). CDR3 length: 13 residues. The germline V gene has CDR1 KGHSH and CDR2 LQKENI. The V end lost 3 bases, the J end lost 3 bases, and 9 bases lay between the germline ends. This chain's CDR3 is CASSPGIDYEQYF. Here the CDR3 DNA reads TGTGCCAGCTCACCCGGGATCGACTACGAGCAGTACTTC.

The chain combines TRBV3-1 (or the pseudogene TRBV3-2) with TRBJ1-5; 8 bases are shared with TRBD1. Trimming cost V 4 bases and J 6 bases; bases outside gene matches: 5. Germline V gene sequence: CDR1 LGHDT, CDR2 YNNKEL (reference sequence). The CDR3 spans 14 residues. DNA for the CDR3: TGTGCCAGCAGCCCGACAGGGGATGGTCAGCCCCAGCATTTT. Translated, it gives CASSPTGDGQPQHF.

V gene TRBV28 combines with J gene TRBJ1-1; D not certain. Germline-derived CDR1 and CDR2 are MDHEN and SYDVKM. The CDR3 consists of 12 residues. V lost 4 bases and J lost 7, with 10 bases in between. This CDR3 is CASSSSKLEAFF. The CDR3 DNA is TGTGCCAGCAGTTCAAGCAAGCTTGAAGCTTTCTTT.

The rearrangement links TRBV6-5 to TRBJ2-7; D is ambiguous. This CDR3 region has 14 residues. Trimming stripped 0 bases from V and 2 bases from J, with 8 bases between. Per the germline V gene, CDR1 is MNHEY and CDR2 is SVGAGI. The CDR3 coding sequence is TGTGCCAGCAGTTACTCTCGGGTTCCCTACGAGCAGTACTTC. This codes for CASSYSRVPYEQYF.

The chain couples TRBV6-2 or TRBV6-3 to TRBJ2-1; TRBD2 matches at 9 bases. The germline gives CDR1 MNHEY, CDR2 SVGEGT. CDR3 length: 16 amino acids. V was pared by 2 bases and J by 7 bases, with 9 bases of the junction left unmatched. The CDR3: CASSYGTSSGGNEQFF. CDR3 bases: TGTGCCAGCAGTTACGGGACTAGCTCAGGTGGGAATGAGCAGTTCTTC.

Here the CDR3 DNA reads TGTGCCAGCAGCCAAGACCGACTAGCGGGGGTTCGTGAGCAGTTCTTC. Its protein product is CASSQDRLAGVREQFF. The chain employs TRBV3-1 (or the pseudogene TRBV3-2) and TRBJ2-1, with 12 bases matching TRBD2. The CDR3 contains 16 residues. The J segment lost 9 bases and the V segment lost 0 bases, leaving 6 bases of the junction unmatched. Germline V lookup: CDR1 LGHDT, CDR2 YNNKEL (reference sequence).

The chain employs TRBV7-9 and TRBJ2-7, with D hard to call. Germline CDR1 is SEHNR and CDR2 is FQNEAQ (reference sequence). V was pared by 2 bases and J by 6 bases, with 11 bases between. This CDR3 region has 13 residues. The CDR3 region is CASSLPSSAEQYF. CDR3 sequence (DNA): TGTGCCAGCAGCTTACCCTCCAGTGCCGAGCAGTACTTC.

This chain links TRBV5-1 with TRBJ1-3; D unresolved. This CDR3 region has 16 residues. Trimming stripped 4 bases from V and 4 bases from J, with 18 bases between. Germline values: CDR1 SGHRS, CDR2 YFSETQ. CDR3 residues: CASSPRYSDRGNTIYF. The CDR3 DNA is TGCGCCAGCAGCCCTCGCTACAGTGACCGAGGAAACACCATATATTTT. Full variable domain (outside the CDR3, taken from reference TRBV5-1 and TRBJ1-3): KAGVTQTPRYLIKTRGQQVTLSCSPISGHRSVSWYQQTPGQGLQFLFEYFSETQRNKGNFPGRFSGRQFSNSRSEMNVSTLELGDSALYLCASSPRYSDRGNTIYFGEGSWLTVV.

V is TRBV19 and J is TRBJ2-7; TRBD1 agrees at 8 bases. CDR1 is LNHDA, CDR2 SQIVND, per germline (reference sequence). This CDR3 comprises 15 residues. The V and J ends lost 6 bases and 7 bases, in that order; junction bases with no gene match: 14. The CDR3 DNA is TGTGCCAGTAGCGAAAGGACAGGGAACCGGATGGAGCAGTACTTC. Translating gives CASSERTGNRMEQYF.

The count of this clone is one. V usage is TRBV5-1 and J usage is TRBJ1-4; TRBD1 agrees at 11 bases. Germline CDR1 reads SGHRS; CDR2 reads YFSETQ. Trimming cost V 3 bases and J 3 bases; bases outside gene matches: 4. The CDR3 contains 16 residues. The CDR3 reads CASSSGTGGANEKLFF. DNA for the CDR3: TGCGCCAGCAGCTCCGGGACAGGGGGAGCTAATGAAAAACTGTTTTTT.

The table lists this clone with a few counts. The V call is TRBV19, the J call TRBJ1-2; 11 nucleotides agree with TRBD1. This CDR3 is 16 amino acids long. Per germline, CDR1 LNHDA and CDR2 SQIVND (reference sequence). V shed 6 bases and J 4 bases; nucleotides not matched to a gene: 10. The CDR3 region has the DNA TGTGCCAGTAGCCTCCCGGGACAGGGGGATCTCTATGGCTACACCTTC. Protein product: CASSLPGQGDLYGYTF.

J is TRBJ2-6 and V is TRBV29-1, with D possibly matching TRBD1 (6 bases). CDR1 and CDR2 (germline): SQVTM, ANQGSEA. The CDR3 runs 16 residues. V was trimmed by 4 bases and J by 0 bases, leaving 13 bases between them. The CDR3 DNA sequence: TGCAGCGTTGCACGGGACACAGACTCTGGGGCCAACGTCCTGACTTTC. Translated, it gives CSVARDTDSGANVLTF.

The rearrangement uses TRBV14 and TRBJ1-1; D is possibly TRBD1 (6 bases). V was clipped by 2 bases and J by 1 base, with 8 bases between them. The CDR3 runs 14 residues. Germline V gene data show CDR1 as SGHDN and CDR2 as FVKESK. The CDR3 protein is CASSQTGRNTEAFF. CDR3 nucleotides: TGTGCCAGCAGCCAAACAGGGAGGAACACTGAAGCTTTCTTT.

The V call is TRBV16, the J call TRBJ2-7; 10 bases fit TRBD1. V trimming: 5 bases; J trimming: 7 bases; junction bases outside the gene matches: 5. This CDR3 contains 13 residues. CDR1 is KGHSY and CDR2 is FQNENV in the germline V gene. The CDR3 loop reads CASSRDRGSEQYF. The CDR3 DNA reads as TGTGCCAGCAGCAGGGACAGGGGAAGTGAGCAGTACTTC. The entire variable domain, with the rest obtained from reference TRBV16 and TRBJ2-7, is as follows: GEEVAQTPKHLVRGEGQKAKLYCAPIKGHSYVFWYQQVLKNEFKFLISFQNENVFDETGMPKERFSAKCLPNSPCSLEIQATKLEDSAVYFCASSRDRGSEQYFGPGTRLTVT.

The rearrangement joins TRBV7-2 to TRBJ1-3; no clear D. Germline-derived CDR1 and CDR2 are SGHTA and FQGNSA. The CDR3 length is 18 residues. V was clipped by 10 bases and J by 0 bases, with 25 bases between them. The CDR3, as DNA: TGTGCCATCACCTCCTCGGGGTCAGAGACCCACTCTGGAAACACCATATATTTT. Protein sequence: CAITSSGSETHSGNTIYF.

This chain connects TRBV6-5 to TRBJ1-3; no reliable D call. Germline V gene sequence: CDR1 MNHEY, CDR2 SVGAGI. V was cut by 7 bases and J by 1 base, with 11 bases left in between. The CDR3 consists of 14 residues. CDR3 bases: TGTGCCAGCACACCGGGAGGGTCTGGAAACACCATATATTTT. It translates to CASTPGGSGNTIYF.

The rearrangement uses TRBV30 and TRBJ1-3, with D unclear. Germline V gene sequence: CDR1 GTSNPN, CDR2 SVGIG (reference sequence). The CDR3 loop spans 16 amino acids. Trimming shortened V by 1 base and J by 1 base, and 14 bases separated the two germline ends. The CDR3 sequence: CAWSEPLLRSGNTIYF. The CDR3, as DNA: TGTGCCTGGAGTGAGCCCCTCTTGAGATCTGGAAACACCATATATTTT.

V gene TRBV16 combines with J gene TRBJ1-2; D gene uncertain. Trimming pared 1 base from V and 7 bases from J, leaving 16 bases between. The V gene's germline CDR1 is KGHSY and CDR2 FQNENV. The CDR3 totals 15 residues. This CDR3 is CASSQFLLGSGGYTF. The CDR3 bases are TGTGCCAGCAGCCAATTCCTCTTGGGGAGTGGTGGCTACACCTTC.

The V and J genes are TRBV7-6 and TRBJ2-5; TRBD2 matches 11 bases. The CDR3 has 17 amino acids. Germline CDR1 and CDR2: SGHVS and FNYEAQ. Losses at the gene ends were 4 bases for V and 2 bases for J; bases not matched to a gene: 9. CDR3 sequence (DNA): TGTGCCAGCAGCTCGGGACTAGCGGCACCTTATCAAGAGACCCAGTACTTC. The encoded protein is CASSSGLAAPYQETQYF.

The CDR3 loop is CASKREASYNEQFF. CDR3 coding DNA: TGTGCCAGTAAGCGGGAGGCATCCTACAATGAGCAGTTCTTC. The gene calls are TRBV19 and TRBJ2-1; 9 nucleotides align to TRBD2. This CDR3 has 14 amino acids. J lost 1 base, V lost 7 bases, and 2 bases had no gene match. The V gene's germline CDR1 is LNHDA and CDR2 SQIVND (reference sequence).

The gene calls are TRBV29-1 and TRBJ1-1, with D tentatively TRBD1 (6 bases). The CDR3 extends over 13 amino acids. Germline V gene sequence: CDR1 SQVTM, CDR2 ANQGSEA. The ends were cut back, 6 bases at V and 6 bases at J, with 17 bases in the middle. The CDR3 region has the DNA TGCAGCGTACAATGGGGCAAGGGGGCTGAAGCTTTCTTT. This encodes CSVQWGKGAEAFF. Full variable domain (outside the CDR3, taken from reference TRBV29-1 and TRBJ1-1): SAVISQKPSRDICQRGTSLTIQCQVDSQVTMMFWYRQQPGQSLTLIATANQGSEATYESGFVIDKFPISRPNLTFSTLTVSNMSPEDSSIYLCSVQWGKGAEAFFGQGTRLTVV.

The chain combines TRBV6-2 or TRBV6-3 with TRBJ2-5, with a possible D match to TRBD2 (5 bases). V shed 5 bases and J shed 4 bases, with 5 bases lying between them. The CDR3 is made up of 11 amino acids. Germline-derived CDR1 and CDR2 are MNHEY and SVGEGT. The CDR3, as DNA: TGTGCCAGCAGTGGACTAGAGACCCAGTACTTC. It translates to CASSGLETQYF.